These T cell receptor beta chains were read from a single sample in a study of shared clonotypes between healthy human individuals. The protocol was immunoSEQ multiplex PCR, while the TCRdb copy is restricted to in-frame clones and leaves out a portion. The repertoire holds roughly 700,000 clones, with around 91% as singletons. Sequencing used memory CD8+ T cells from PBMCs. The receptors shown here come from a man aged 18 to 35 in good health. Some clones in this sample may be carry-over from other donors' samples. Both conserved end residues are part of each CDR3. Fields, in order: V gene, D gene, clone size, J gene, CDR3 protein, CDR3 DNA. The D gene is left open where the match is weak. Clone size is not always given. Where it is, it says once, few, many or a class for expanded clones.

TRBV7-9	TRBD1	NA	TRBJ1-1	CASSLGQGVTEAFF	TGTGCCAGCAGCTTAGGACAGGGGGTGACTGAAGCTTTCTTT
TRBV1	NA	few	TRBJ2-1	CTSGTKGYNEQFF	TGCACCAGCGGGACTAAAGGCTACAATGAGCAGTTCTTC
TRBV29-1	NA	few	TRBJ2-7	CSVVSATEQYF	TGCAGCGTTGTTTCTGCTACAGAGCAGTACTTC
TRBV6-1	NA	few	TRBJ2-1	CASSELGSSYNEQFF	TGTGCCAGCAGTGAATTAGGGAGCTCCTACAATGAGCAGTTCTTC
TRBV6-6	NA	NA	TRBJ2-3	CASGELGGSDTQYF	TGTGCCAGCGGAGAACTAGGCGGTTCAGATACGCAGTATTTT
TRBV15	TRBD1	NA	TRBJ2-1	CATSGGTGGSNEQFF	TGTGCCACCAGCGGCGGGACAGGGGGTTCAAATGAGCAGTTCTTC
TRBV7-7	TRBD1	NA	TRBJ2-7	CASSLGTGFYEQYF	TGTGCCAGCAGCCTAGGGACAGGCTTCTACGAGCAGTACTTC
TRBV7-8	NA	NA	TRBJ2-3	CASSLGHRIFTDTQYF	TGTGCCAGCAGCTTGGGGCACCGGATATTCACAGATACGCAGTATTTT
TRBV2	TRBD1	few	TRBJ2-7	CASSRGQGKGEQYF	TGTGCCAGCAGCCGGGGACAGGGAAAAGGCGAGCAGTACTTC
TRBV10-3	TRBD2	NA	TRBJ2-4	CAISDPAGGYDIQYF	TGTGCCATCAGTGACCCGGCGGGGGGATATGACATTCAGTACTTC
TRBV4-1	NA	NA	TRBJ2-5	CASSQAPGPKETQYF	TGCGCCAGCAGCCAAGCTCCAGGGCCTAAAGAGACCCAGTACTTC
TRBV7-3	NA	NA	TRBJ2-1	CASSLLGGTEQFF	TGTGCCAGCAGCTTACTAGGCGGTACTGAGCAGTTCTTC